This T cell receptor (beta chain) was recorded in a study of T cell responses to AZD1222 COVID-19 vaccine. Study outcomes and limitations: Mostly white British, mostly female donors; authors suggested clonal diversity may be underestimated. Reportedly, close to half of spike-specific TCRs are directed against unmutated variant regions.

Turning to this clone: Its target is not known.

The CDR3 length is 13 residues. The V end was cut by 0 bases, the J end by 8 bases, with 11 bases between. In germline, CDR1 is SGHTS, CDR2 YDEGEE. TCRdb's table, derived via immunoSEQ multiplex PCR, lists solely in-frame clones and lacks some. Seen here are some 110,000 clones, around 91% observed once, and the top ten hold more than 1.5%. V usage is TRBV5-8 and J usage is TRBJ1-2; no firm D call. The sequence derives from an adult who received the AZD1222 COVID-19 vaccine. Sample: peripheral blood, taken 28 days after the second AZD1222 dose. The CDR3 DNA reads as TGTGCCAGCAGCTTGGTCGGGAGTCGGGGCTACACCTTC. This codes for CASSLVGSRGYTF.